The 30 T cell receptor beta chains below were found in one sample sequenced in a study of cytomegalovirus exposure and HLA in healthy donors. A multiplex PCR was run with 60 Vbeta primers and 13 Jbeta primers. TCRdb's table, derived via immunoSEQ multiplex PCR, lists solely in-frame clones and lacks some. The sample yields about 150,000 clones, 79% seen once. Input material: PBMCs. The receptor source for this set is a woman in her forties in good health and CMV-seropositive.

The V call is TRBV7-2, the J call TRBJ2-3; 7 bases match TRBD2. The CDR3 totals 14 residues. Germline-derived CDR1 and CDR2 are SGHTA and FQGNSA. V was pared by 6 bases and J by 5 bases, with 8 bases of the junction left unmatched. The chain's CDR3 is CASRVGGIIDTQYF. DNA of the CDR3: TGTGCCAGCAGGGTGGGGGGGATTATAGATACGCAGTATTTT.

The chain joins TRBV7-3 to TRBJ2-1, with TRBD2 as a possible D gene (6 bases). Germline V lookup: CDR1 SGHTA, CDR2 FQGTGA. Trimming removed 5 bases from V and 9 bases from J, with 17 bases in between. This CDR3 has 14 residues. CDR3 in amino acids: CASSPPTSPGEQFF. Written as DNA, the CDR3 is TGTGCCAGCAGCCCGCCAACTAGCCCCGGTGAGCAGTTCTTC.

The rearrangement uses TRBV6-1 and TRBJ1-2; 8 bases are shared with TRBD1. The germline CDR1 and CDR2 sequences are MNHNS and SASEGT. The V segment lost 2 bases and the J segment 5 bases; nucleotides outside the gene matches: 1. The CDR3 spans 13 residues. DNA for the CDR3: TGTGCCAGCAGTGAACGGACAGGGTATGGCTACACCTTC. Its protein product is CASSERTGYGYTF.

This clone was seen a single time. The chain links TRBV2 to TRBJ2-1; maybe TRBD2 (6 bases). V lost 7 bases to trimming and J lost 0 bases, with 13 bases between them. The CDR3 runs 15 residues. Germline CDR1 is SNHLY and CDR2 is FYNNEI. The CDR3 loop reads CASKASAISYNEQFF. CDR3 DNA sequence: TGTGCCAGCAAGGCTAGCGCGATCTCCTACAATGAGCAGTTCTTC.

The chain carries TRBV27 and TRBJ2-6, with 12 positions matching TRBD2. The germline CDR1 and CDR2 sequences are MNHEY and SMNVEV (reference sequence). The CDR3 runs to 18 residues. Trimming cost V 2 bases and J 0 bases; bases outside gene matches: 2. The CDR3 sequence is CASSLLAGGLSGANVLTF. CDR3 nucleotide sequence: TGTGCCAGCAGTTTACTAGCGGGGGGGCTCTCTGGGGCCAACGTCCTGACTTTC.

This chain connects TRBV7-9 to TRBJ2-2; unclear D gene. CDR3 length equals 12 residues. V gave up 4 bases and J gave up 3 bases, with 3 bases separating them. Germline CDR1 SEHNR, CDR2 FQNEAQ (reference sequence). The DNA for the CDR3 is TGTGCCAGCAGCTCAGACACCGGGGAGCTGTTTTTT. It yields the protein CASSSDTGELFF.

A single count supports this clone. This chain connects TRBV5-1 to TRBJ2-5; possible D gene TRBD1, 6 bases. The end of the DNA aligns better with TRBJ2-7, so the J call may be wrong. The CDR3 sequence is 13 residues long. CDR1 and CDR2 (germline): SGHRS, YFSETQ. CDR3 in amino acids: CASSLQGRFEQYF. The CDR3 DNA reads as TGCGCCAGCAGCTTACAGGGAAGGTTCGAGCAGTACTTC.

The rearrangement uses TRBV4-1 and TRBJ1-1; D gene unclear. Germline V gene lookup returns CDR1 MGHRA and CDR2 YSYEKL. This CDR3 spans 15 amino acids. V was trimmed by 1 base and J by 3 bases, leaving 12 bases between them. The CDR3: CASSQAGWGDTEAFF. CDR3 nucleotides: TGCGCCAGCAGCCAAGCGGGGTGGGGAGACACTGAAGCTTTCTTT.

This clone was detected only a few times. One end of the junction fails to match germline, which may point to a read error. Here the CDR3 DNA reads TGTGCCAGCAGTTACTCCGACAGGACAGTCAAGAGAGTCTTC. Its translation is CASSYSDRTVKRVF. V usage is TRBV6-6 and J usage is TRBJ1-2; TRBD1 might be the D (6 bases). The V gene's germline CDR1 is MNHNY and CDR2 SVGAGI (reference sequence). The CDR3 consists of 14 residues.

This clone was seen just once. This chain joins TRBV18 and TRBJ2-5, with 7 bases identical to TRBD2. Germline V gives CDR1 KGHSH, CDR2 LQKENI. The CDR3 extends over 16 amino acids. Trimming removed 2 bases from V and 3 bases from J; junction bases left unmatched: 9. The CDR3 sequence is CASSPGLGGSEETQYF. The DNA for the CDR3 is TGTGCCAGCTCACCAGGTTTGGGAGGGAGCGAAGAGACCCAGTACTTC.

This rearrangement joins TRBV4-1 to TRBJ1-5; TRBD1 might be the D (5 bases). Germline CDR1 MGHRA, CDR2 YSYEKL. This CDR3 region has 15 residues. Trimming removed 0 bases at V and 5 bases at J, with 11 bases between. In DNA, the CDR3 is TGCGCCAGCAGCCAAGATCCGGGGGGTGATCAGCCCCAGCATTTT. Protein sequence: CASSQDPGGDQPQHF.

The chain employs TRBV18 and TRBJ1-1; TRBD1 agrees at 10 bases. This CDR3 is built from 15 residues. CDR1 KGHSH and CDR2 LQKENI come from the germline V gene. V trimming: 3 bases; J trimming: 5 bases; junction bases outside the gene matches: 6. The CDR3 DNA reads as TGTGCCAGCTCACCCATTGGACAGGGGGGGACTGAAGCTTTCTTT. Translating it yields CASSPIGQGGTEAFF.

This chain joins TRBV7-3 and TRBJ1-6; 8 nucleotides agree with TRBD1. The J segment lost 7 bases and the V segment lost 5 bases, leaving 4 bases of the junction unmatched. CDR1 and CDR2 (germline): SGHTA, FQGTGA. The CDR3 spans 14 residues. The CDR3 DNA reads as TGTGCCAGCAGCCAGGGACAGGCAAATTCACCCCTCCACTTT. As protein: CASSQGQANSPLHF.

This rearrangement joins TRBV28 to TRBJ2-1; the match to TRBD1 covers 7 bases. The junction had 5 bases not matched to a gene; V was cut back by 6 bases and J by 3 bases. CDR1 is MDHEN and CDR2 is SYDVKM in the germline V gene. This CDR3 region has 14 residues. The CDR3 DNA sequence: TGTGCCAGCAGCACAGGGGCTAGCTACAATGAGCAGTTCTTC. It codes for CASSTGASYNEQFF.

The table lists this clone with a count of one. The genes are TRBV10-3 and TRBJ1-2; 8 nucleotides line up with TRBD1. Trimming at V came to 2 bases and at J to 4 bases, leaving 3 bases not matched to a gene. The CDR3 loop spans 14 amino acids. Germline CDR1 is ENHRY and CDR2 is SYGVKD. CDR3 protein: CAISETGGVYGYTF. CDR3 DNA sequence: TGTGCCATCAGTGAGACAGGGGGAGTCTATGGCTACACCTTC.

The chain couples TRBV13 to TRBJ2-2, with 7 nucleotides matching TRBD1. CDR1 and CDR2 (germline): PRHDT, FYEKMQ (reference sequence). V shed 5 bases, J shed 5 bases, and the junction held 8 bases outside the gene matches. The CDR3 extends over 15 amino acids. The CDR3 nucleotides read TGTGCCAGCAGCGGCGGACAGGCGAGGACCGGGGAGCTGTTTTTT. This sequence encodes CASSGGQARTGELFF.

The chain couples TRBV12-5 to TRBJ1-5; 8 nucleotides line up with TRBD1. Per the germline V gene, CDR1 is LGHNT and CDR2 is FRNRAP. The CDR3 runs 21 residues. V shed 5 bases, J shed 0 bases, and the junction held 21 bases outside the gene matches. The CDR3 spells CASGLVPALGQGSSSNQPQHF. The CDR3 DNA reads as TGTGCTAGTGGTCTAGTCCCAGCCCTCGGACAGGGAAGTAGTAGCAATCAGCCCCAGCATTTT.

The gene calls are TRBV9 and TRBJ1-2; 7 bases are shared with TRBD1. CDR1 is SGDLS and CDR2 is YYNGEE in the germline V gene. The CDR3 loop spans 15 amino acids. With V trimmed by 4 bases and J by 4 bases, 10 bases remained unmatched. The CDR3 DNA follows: TGTGCCAGCAGCACTGAACTACAGGGGAGCTATGGCTACACCTTC. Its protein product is CASSTELQGSYGYTF. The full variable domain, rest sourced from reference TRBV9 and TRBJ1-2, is DSGVTQTPKHLITATGQRVTLRCSPRSGDLSVYWYQQSLDQGLQFLIQYYNGEERAKGNILERFSAQQFPDLHSELNLSSLELGDSALYFCASSTELQGSYGYTFGSGTRLTVV.

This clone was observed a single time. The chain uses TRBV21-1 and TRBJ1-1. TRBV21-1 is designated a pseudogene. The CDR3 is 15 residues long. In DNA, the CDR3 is TGTGCCAGCAGCAAAGGGGAGGCTAGGAACACTGAAGCTTTCTTT. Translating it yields CASSKGEARNTEAFF.

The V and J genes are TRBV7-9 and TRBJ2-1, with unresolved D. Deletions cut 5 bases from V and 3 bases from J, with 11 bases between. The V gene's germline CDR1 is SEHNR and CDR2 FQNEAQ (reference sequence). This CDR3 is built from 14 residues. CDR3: CASSPWSGYNEQFF. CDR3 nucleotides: TGTGCCAGCAGCCCCTGGTCAGGCTACAATGAGCAGTTCTTC.

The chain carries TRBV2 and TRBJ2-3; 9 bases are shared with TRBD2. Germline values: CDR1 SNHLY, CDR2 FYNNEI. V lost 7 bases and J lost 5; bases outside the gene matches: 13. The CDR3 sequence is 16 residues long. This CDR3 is CASTSGAGGILDTQYF. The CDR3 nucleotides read TGTGCCAGCACCTCGGGAGCGGGGGGTATATTAGATACGCAGTATTTT. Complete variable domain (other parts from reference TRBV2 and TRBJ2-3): EPEVTQTPSHQVTQMGQEVILRCVPISNHLYFYWYRQILGQKVEFLVSFYNNEISEKSEIFDDQFSVERPDGSNFTLKIRSTKLEDSAMYFCASTSGAGGILDTQYFGPGTRLTVL.

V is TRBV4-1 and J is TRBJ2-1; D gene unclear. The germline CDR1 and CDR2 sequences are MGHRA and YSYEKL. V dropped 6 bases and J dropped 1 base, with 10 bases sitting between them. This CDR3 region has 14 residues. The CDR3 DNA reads TGCGCCAGCAGATTACTCCAATCCTACAATGAGCAGTTCTTC. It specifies CASRLLQSYNEQFF.

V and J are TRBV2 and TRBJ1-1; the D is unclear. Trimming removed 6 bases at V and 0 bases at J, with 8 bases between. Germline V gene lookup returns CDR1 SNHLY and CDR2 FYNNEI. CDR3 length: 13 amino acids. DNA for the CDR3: TGTGCCAGCAGGACTACAGTGAACACTGAAGCTTTCTTT. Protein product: CASRTTVNTEAFF.

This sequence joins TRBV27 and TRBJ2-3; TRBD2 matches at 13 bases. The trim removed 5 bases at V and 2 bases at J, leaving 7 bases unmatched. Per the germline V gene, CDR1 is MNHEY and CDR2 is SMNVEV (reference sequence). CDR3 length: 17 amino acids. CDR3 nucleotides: TGTGCCAGCAGTGGTAGACTAGCGGGGGGTATCACAGATACGCAGTATTTT. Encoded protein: CASSGRLAGGITDTQYF.

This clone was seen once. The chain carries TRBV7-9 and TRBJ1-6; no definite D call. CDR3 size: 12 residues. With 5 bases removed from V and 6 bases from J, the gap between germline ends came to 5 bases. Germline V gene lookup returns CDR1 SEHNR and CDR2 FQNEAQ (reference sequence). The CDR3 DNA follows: TGTGCCAGCAGCCATCCTAATTCACCCCTCCACTTT. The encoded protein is CASSHPNSPLHF.

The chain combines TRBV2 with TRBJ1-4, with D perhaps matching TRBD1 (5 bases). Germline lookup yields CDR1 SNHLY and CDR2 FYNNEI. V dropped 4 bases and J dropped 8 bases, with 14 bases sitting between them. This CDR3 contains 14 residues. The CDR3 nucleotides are TGTGCCAGCAGTGTGATGGGGGGTAGCGAAAAACTGTTTTTT. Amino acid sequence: CASSVMGGSEKLFF.

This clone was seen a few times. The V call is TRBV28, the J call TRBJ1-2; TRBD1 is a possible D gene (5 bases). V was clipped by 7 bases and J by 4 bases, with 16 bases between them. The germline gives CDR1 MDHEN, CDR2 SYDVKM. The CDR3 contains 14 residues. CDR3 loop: CASTNGGLSYGYTF. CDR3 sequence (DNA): TGTGCCAGCACCAATGGGGGACTGAGCTATGGCTACACCTTC.

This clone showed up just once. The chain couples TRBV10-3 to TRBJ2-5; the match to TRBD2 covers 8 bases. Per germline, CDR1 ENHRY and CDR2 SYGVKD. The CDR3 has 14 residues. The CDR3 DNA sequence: TGTGCTGTTGGAGAGCGGGGGAGTCAAGAGACCCAGTACTTC. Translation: CAVGERGSQETQYF.

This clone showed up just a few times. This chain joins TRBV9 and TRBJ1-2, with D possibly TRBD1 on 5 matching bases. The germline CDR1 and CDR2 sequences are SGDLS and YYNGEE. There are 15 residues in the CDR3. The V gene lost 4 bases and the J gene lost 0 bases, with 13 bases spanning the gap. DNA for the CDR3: TGTGCCAGCAGCCCCTCAAGACAGACTAACTATGGCTACACCTTC. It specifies CASSPSRQTNYGYTF.

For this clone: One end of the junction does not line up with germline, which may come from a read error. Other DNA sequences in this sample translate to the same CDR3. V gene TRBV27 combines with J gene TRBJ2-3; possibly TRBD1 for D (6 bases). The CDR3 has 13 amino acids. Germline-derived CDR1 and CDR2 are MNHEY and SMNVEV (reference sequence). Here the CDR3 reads CASGQIETDTQYF. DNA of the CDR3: TGCGCCAGTGGACAGATCGAGACAGATACGCAGTATTTT.